These 3 T cell receptor beta chains were sequenced from one sample in a study of blood T cell repertoires in COVID-19. The repertoire was sequenced with immunoSEQ multiplex PCR; TCRdb's copy has only in-frame clones and lacks some. The sample contains 160,000 or so clones, approximately 85% of which appear only once. Sequenced material: peripheral blood. These receptors were collected from a woman in her forties or fifties with COVID-19, enrolled during active disease.

This clone appeared once. The chain's CDR3 is CASSQVEVNEQYF. DNA for the CDR3: TGCGCCAGCAGCCAAGTGGAGGTTAACGAGCAGTACTTC. V gene TRBV4-1 combines with J gene TRBJ2-7, with D perhaps TRBD2 (5 bases). The CDR3 spans 13 residues. Per germline, CDR1 MGHRA and CDR2 YSYEKL. Trimming cost V 1 base and J 5 bases, with 9 bases left between them.

The DNA of the CDR3 is TGTGCCAGTAGCAACCGGCGGGGTAACTCCTACGAGCAGTACTTC. Translating gives CASSNRRGNSYEQYF. The rearrangement joins TRBV19 to TRBJ2-7, with a tentative D call TRBD2 (6 bases). This CDR3 spans 15 amino acids. Trimming removed 6 bases at V and 0 bases at J, with 15 bases between. The germline V gene encodes CDR1 LNHDA and CDR2 SQIVND (reference sequence).

CDR3: CASSSGLGREQYF. The CDR3 DNA reads as TGTGCCAGCAGCTCCGGACTAGGGAGGGAGCAGTACTTC. This chain uses TRBV7-3 with TRBJ2-7; 7 bases match TRBD2. CDR3 length: 13 amino acids. The ends lost 4 bases at V and 7 bases at J; junction bases unmatched: 7. Germline V gene data show CDR1 as SGHTA and CDR2 as FQGTGA.